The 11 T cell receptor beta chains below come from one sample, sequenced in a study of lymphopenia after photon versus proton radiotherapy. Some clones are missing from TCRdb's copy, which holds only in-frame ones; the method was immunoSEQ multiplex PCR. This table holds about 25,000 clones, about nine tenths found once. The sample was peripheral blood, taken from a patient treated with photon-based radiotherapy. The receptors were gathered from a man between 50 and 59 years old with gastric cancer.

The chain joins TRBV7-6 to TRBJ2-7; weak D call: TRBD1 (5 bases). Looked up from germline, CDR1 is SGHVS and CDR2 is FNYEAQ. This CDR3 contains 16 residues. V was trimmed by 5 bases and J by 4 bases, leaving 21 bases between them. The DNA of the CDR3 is TGTGCCAGCAGCCCGGAGACAGCCCTTACCTCGTACGAGCAGTACTTC. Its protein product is CASSPETALTSYEQYF.

CDR3 amino acids: CASSYSGGQNIQYF. The CDR3 DNA is TGTGCCAGCTCCTATAGCGGGGGGCAAAACATTCAGTACTTC. The V call is TRBV18, the J call TRBJ2-4; 10 bases line up with TRBD2. The CDR3 extends over 14 amino acids. Germline CDR1 KGHSH, CDR2 LQKENI. Trimming took 6 bases from V and 5 from J; bases not matched to a gene: 4.

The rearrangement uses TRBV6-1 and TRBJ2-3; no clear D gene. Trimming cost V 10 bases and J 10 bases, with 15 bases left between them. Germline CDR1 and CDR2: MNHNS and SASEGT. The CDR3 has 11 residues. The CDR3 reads CATQSLTAQYF. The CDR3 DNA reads TGTGCCACCCAAAGTCTCACGGCGCAGTATTTT.

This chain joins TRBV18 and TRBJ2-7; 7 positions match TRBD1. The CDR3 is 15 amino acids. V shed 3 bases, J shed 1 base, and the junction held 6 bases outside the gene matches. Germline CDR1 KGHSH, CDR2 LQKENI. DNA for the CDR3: TGTGCCAGCTCACCTTCCGAGACAGGGTCCTACGAGCAGTACTTC. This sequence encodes CASSPSETGSYEQYF.

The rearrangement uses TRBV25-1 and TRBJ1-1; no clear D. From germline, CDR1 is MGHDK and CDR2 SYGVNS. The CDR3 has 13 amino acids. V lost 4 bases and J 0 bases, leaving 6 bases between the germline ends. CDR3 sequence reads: CASSASMNTEAFF. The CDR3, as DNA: TGTGCCAGCAGTGCCTCAATGAACACTGAAGCTTTCTTT.

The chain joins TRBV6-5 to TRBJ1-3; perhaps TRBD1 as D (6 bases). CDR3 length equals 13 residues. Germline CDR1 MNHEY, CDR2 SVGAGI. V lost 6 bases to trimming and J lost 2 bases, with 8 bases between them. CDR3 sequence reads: CASRTGPGNTIYF. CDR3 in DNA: TGTGCCAGCAGAACAGGGCCTGGAAACACCATATATTTT.

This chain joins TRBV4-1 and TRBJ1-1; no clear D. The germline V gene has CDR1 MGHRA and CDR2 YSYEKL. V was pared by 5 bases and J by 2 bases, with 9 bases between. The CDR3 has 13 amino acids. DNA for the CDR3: TGCGCCAGCAGCAAGGACGGAAACACTGAAGCTTTCTTT. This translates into CASSKDGNTEAFF.

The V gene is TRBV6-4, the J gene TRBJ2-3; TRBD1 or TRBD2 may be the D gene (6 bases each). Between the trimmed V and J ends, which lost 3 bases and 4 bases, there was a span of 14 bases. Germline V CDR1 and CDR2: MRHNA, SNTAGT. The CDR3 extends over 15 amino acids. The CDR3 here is CASSEVGGLADTQYF. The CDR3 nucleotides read TGTGCCAGCAGTGAGGTGGGGGGCTTGGCAGATACGCAGTATTTT.

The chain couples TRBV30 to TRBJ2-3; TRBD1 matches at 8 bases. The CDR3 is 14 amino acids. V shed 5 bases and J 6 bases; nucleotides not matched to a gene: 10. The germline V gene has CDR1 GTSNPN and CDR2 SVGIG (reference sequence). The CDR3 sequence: CAWGSGGVWDTQYF. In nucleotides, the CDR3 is TGTGCCTGGGGATCAGGGGGCGTTTGGGATACGCAGTATTTT.

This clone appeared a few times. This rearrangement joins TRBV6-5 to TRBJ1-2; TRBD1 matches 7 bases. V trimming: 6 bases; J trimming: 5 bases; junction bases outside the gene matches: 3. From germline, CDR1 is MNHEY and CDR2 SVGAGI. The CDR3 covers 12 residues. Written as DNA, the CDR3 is TGTGCCAGCAGGGGACAGACATATGGCTACACCTTC. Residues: CASRGQTYGYTF.

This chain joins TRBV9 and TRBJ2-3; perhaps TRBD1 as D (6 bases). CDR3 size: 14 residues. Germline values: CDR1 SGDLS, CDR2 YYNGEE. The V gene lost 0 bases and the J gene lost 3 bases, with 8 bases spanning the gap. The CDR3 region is CASSVGQGTDTQYF. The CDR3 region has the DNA TGTGCCAGCAGCGTAGGTCAGGGGACAGATACGCAGTATTTT. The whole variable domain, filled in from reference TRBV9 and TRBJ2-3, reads DSGVTQTPKHLITATGQRVTLRCSPRSGDLSVYWYQQSLDQGLQFLIQYYNGEERAKGNILERFSAQQFPDLHSELNLSSLELGDSALYFCASSVGQGTDTQYFGPGTRLTVL.